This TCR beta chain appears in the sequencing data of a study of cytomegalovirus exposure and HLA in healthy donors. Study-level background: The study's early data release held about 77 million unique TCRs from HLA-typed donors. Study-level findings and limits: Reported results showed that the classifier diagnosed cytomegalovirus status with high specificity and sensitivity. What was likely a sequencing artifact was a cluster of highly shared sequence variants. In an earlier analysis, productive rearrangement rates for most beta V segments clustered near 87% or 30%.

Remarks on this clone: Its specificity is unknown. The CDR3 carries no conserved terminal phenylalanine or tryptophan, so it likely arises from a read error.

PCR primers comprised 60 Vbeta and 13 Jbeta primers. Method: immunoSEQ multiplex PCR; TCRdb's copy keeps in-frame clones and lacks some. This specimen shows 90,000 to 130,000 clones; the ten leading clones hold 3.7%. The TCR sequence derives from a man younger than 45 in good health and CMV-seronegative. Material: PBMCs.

CDR3 residues: CASSSIRGTVHEQYS. CDR3 bases: TGTGCCAGCAGCTCAATCCGGGGTACGGTCCACGAGCAGTACTCC. V and J are TRBV7-9 and TRBJ2-7, with a tentative D call TRBD2 (5 bases). The CDR3 is 15 amino acids. V lost 4 bases and J lost 5, with 18 bases in between. The germline CDR1 and CDR2 sequences are SEHNR and FQNEAQ (reference sequence).